The 20 T cell receptor beta chains given below trace back to one sample, sequenced in a study of cytomegalovirus exposure and HLA in healthy donors. Vbeta (60) and Jbeta (13) primers were used in the PCR. Here immunoSEQ multiplex PCR was the method, and the copy in TCRdb shows in-frame clones only, minus some. The sample lists approximately 200,000 clones, 78% occurring once. Input material: PBMCs. Source of these receptors: a woman aged 25 to 39 in good health and CMV-seropositive.

On this clone: At one boundary the junction diverges from the germline segment, which might be a read error. The chain joins TRBV6-5 to TRBJ1-1, with D possibly matching TRBD1 (6 bases). The CDR3 is 12 amino acids. Germline CDR1 MNHEY, CDR2 SVGAGI. The chain's CDR3 is CASINLGAEAFF. DNA for the CDR3: TGTGCCAGCATTAACCTGGGGGCTGAGGCTTTCTTT.

This chain joins TRBV7-9 and TRBJ1-4; no definite D call. Germline loops: CDR1 SEHNR, CDR2 FQNEAQ (reference sequence). CDR3 length: 13 amino acids. Trimming removed 2 bases from V and 7 bases from J, with 8 bases in between. The CDR3 DNA sequence: TGTGCCAGCAGCTTATCGGTCGGTGAAAAACTGTTTTTT. This translates into CASSLSVGEKLFF.

DNA for the CDR3: TGTGCCAGCAGCTTTTTAGGGCCCGGGGAGCCCCAGCATTTT. The encoded protein is CASSFLGPGEPQHF. This rearrangement joins TRBV7-6 to TRBJ1-5; D not certain. Trimming shortened V by 3 bases and J by 8 bases, and 14 bases separated the two germline ends. This CDR3 has 14 residues. Germline assignment: CDR1 SGHVS and CDR2 FNYEAQ.

This clone was counted between two and nine times. This sequence joins TRBV5-1 and TRBJ2-3, with 8 bases aligning to TRBD2. The CDR3 runs 16 residues. J was trimmed by 0 bases and V by 6 bases; bases with no gene match: 9. Per germline, CDR1 SGHRS and CDR2 YFSETQ. The CDR3 is CASIPGLAYSTDTQYF. The CDR3 nucleotides read TGCGCCAGCATACCAGGACTAGCTTATAGCACAGATACGCAGTATTTT. The whole variable domain, remainder taken from reference TRBV5-1 and TRBJ2-3, is KAGVTQTPRYLIKTRGQQVTLSCSPISGHRSVSWYQQTPGQGLQFLFEYFSETQRNKGNFPGRFSGRQFSNSRSEMNVSTLELGDSALYLCASIPGLAYSTDTQYFGPGTRLTVL.

The V and J genes are TRBV10-1 and TRBJ1-1, with D possibly being TRBD1 (5 bases). CDR3 length: 11 residues. The V end was cut by 4 bases, the J end by 7 bases, with 7 bases between. Germline CDR1 is WNHNN and CDR2 is SYGVQD (reference sequence). The CDR3 nucleotides read TGCGCCAGCAGTGGACAGTTTGAAGCTTTCTTT. It specifies CASSGQFEAFF.

V and J are TRBV7-2 and TRBJ1-6; no definite D call. CDR1 SGHTA and CDR2 FQGNSA come from the germline V gene. CDR3 length equals 14 residues. Trimming stripped 3 bases from V and 6 bases from J, with 9 bases between. The CDR3 region has the DNA TGTGCCAGCAGCTTTAAATCGGGTAATTCACCCCTCCACTTT. Translation: CASSFKSGNSPLHF.

V and J are TRBV29-1 and TRBJ2-1; 12 positions match TRBD2. The CDR3 length is 16 residues. V lost 6 bases, J lost 4 bases, and 10 bases stayed unmatched. Germline lookup yields CDR1 SQVTM and CDR2 ANQGSEA. CDR3 region: CSVLTLAGGLYNEQFF. Here the CDR3 DNA reads TGCAGCGTCCTCACTCTAGCGGGGGGGCTATACAATGAGCAGTTCTTC.

The gene calls are TRBV28 and TRBJ2-1; 12 bases are a match to TRBD2. Germline loops: CDR1 MDHEN, CDR2 SYDVKM. CDR3 length: 17 amino acids. After removal of 5 bases from V and 10 bases from J, the junction contained 15 bases not matched to a gene. CDR3 in amino acids: CASSALRLAGVYGEQFF. CDR3 nucleotides: TGTGCCAGCAGTGCCCTTCGACTAGCGGGAGTATATGGCGAGCAGTTCTTC.

The J gene is TRBJ2-5, the V gene TRBV6-6, with D perhaps matching TRBD2 (6 bases). The CDR3 length is 14 residues. The germline V gene encodes CDR1 MNHNY and CDR2 SVGAGI (reference sequence). Trimming removed 8 bases at V and 3 bases at J, with 16 bases between. CDR3 coding DNA: TGTGCCAGCCGGTGGGGAGGCAACAAAGAGACCCAGTACTTC. It codes for CASRWGGNKETQYF.

The count of this clone is one. The chain combines TRBV6-1 with TRBJ2-7, with TRBD1 identical over 8 bases. V was pared by 2 bases and J by 4 bases, with 16 bases of the junction left unmatched. The CDR3 has 18 residues. The germline V gene has CDR1 MNHNS and CDR2 SASEGT. Here the CDR3 reads CASSEPPGQGLFKYEQYF. CDR3 nucleotide sequence: TGTGCCAGCAGTGAACCCCCAGGACAGGGCCTTTTCAAATACGAGCAGTACTTC.

This chain connects TRBV4-3 to TRBJ2-3; D perhaps matches TRBD1 (6 bases). The germline V gene has CDR1 LGHNA and CDR2 YSLEER. The CDR3 loop spans 16 amino acids. Trimming took off 0 bases at V and 6 bases at J, with 16 bases between the two ends. The DNA of the CDR3 is TGCGCCAGCAGCCAAGACTTGGCAGGCACAGGGGATACGCAGTATTTT. It yields the protein CASSQDLAGTGDTQYF.

The rearrangement links TRBV18 to TRBJ2-3; 9 bases align to TRBD2. The CDR3 spans 15 residues. The V gene end was trimmed by 8 bases and the J gene end by 2 bases; junction bases not matched to a gene: 8. The germline gives CDR1 KGHSH, CDR2 LQKENI. The CDR3: CASQLAGANTDTQYF. The CDR3 coding sequence is TGTGCCAGCCAATTAGCGGGGGCGAACACAGATACGCAGTATTTT. Filled out from reference TRBV18 and TRBJ2-3, the complete variable domain reads NAGVMQNPRHLVRRRGQEARLRCSPMKGHSHVYWYRQLPEEGLKFMVYLQKENIIDESGMPKERFSAEFPKEGPSILRIQQVVRGDSAAYFCASQLAGANTDTQYFGPGTRLTVL.

This clone was seen a single time. The chain is built from TRBV28 and TRBJ2-7; TRBD1 might be the D (6 bases). CDR1 MDHEN and CDR2 SYDVKM come from the germline V gene. Trimming removed 5 bases at V and 3 bases at J, with 20 bases between. The length of the CDR3 is 16 residues. For the CDR3, the DNA is TGTGCCAGCAGTATCCTCGGACCAGGGGAAAGCTACGAGCAGTACTTC. Protein: CASSILGPGESYEQYF.

The chain has TRBV29-1 and TRBJ1-2; TRBD1 might be the D (5 bases). The CDR3 covers 11 residues. Germline-derived CDR1 and CDR2 are SQVTM and ANQGSEA. With 4 bases removed from V and 4 bases from J, the gap between germline ends came to 7 bases. In nucleotides, the CDR3 is TGCAGCGTTGTACAGGCCTATGGCTACACCTTC. Translation: CSVVQAYGYTF.

This chain joins TRBV5-8 and TRBJ1-4, with a weak D call TRBD1 (5 bases). Between the trimmed V and J ends, which lost 4 bases and 5 bases, there was a span of 18 bases. Germline CDR1 is SGHTS and CDR2 is YDEGEE. The CDR3 spans 16 residues. The CDR3: CASSDTRGLLNEKLFF. The CDR3 region has the DNA TGTGCCAGCAGCGATACTCGGGGACTATTAAATGAAAAACTGTTTTTT.

The chain is built from TRBV4-1 and TRBJ2-7, with no clear D. V lost 1 base, J lost 3 bases, and 7 bases lay in between. The CDR3 is made up of 13 amino acids. The germline gives CDR1 MGHRA, CDR2 YSYEKL. In nucleotides, the CDR3 is TGCGCCAGCAGCCAAGTCACCAGCTACGAGCAGTACTTC. This translates into CASSQVTSYEQYF.

This clone is a singleton in its sample. CDR3 protein: CASSLELSTDTQYF. For the CDR3, the DNA is TGTGCCAGCAGCTTAGAACTCAGCACAGATACGCAGTATTTT. This chain links TRBV7-6 with TRBJ2-3; no clear D gene. V lost 1 base, J lost 0 bases, and 5 bases lay in between. CDR3 size: 14 residues. The germline gives CDR1 SGHVS, CDR2 FNYEAQ.

V is TRBV11-2 and J is TRBJ2-5; D is ambiguous. The V end lost 5 bases, the J end lost 7 bases, and 11 bases lay between the germline ends. The V gene's germline CDR1 is SGHAT and CDR2 FQNNGV. The CDR3 is 12 amino acids. As DNA, the CDR3 is TGTGCCAGCAGCCCCCGGAGCAGGACCCAGTACTTC. Translating gives CASSPRSRTQYF.

This clone was observed at least ten times. The chain links TRBV4-2 to TRBJ1-2; 10 bases fit TRBD1. V trimming: 1 base; J trimming: 6 bases; junction bases outside the gene matches: 5. The CDR3 length is 15 residues. Germline assignment: CDR1 LGHNA and CDR2 YNFKEQ. CDR3 sequence reads: CASSQVGQGLDGYTF. CDR3 sequence (DNA): TGTGCCAGCAGCCAAGTGGGACAGGGGTTGGATGGCTACACCTTC.

With regard to this clone: The junction and the germline gene differ at one end; a read error may be behind it. V usage is TRBV7-9 and J usage is TRBJ1-2; 7 bases align to TRBD1. Germline V gene data show CDR1 as SEHNR and CDR2 as FQNEAQ (reference sequence). The CDR3 covers 16 residues. CDR3 sequence: CSSSLGPGTDVYGYTF. CDR3 bases: TGTTCCAGCAGCTTGGGTCCCGGGACAGATGTCTATGGCTACACCTTC. Filled out from reference TRBV7-9 and TRBJ1-2, the complete variable domain reads DTGVSQNPRHKITKRGQNVTFRCDPISEHNRLYWYRQTLGQGPEFLTYFQNEAQLEKSRLLSDRFSAERPKGSFSTLEIQRTEQGDSAMYLCSSSLGPGTDVYGYTFGSGTRLTVV.